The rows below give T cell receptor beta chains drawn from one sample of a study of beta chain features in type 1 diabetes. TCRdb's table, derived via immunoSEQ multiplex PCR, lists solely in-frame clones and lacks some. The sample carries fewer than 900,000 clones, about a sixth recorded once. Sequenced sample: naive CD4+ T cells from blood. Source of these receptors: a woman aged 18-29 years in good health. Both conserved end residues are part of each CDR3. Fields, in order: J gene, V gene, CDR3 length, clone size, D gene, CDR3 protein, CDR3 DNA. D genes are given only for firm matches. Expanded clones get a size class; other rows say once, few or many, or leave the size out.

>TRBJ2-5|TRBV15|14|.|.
CATSRARGRETQYF
TGTGCCACCAGCAGAGCCAGGGGCAGGGAGACCCAGTACTTC
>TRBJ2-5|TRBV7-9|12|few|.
CASAQVTETQYF
TGTGCCAGCGCACAGGTTACCGAGACCCAGTACTTC
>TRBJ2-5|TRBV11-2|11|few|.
CASSLQETQYF
TGTGCCAGCAGCCTGCAAGAGACCCAGTACTTC
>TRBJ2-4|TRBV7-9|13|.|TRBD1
CASSLAIRDRKAF
TGTGCCAGCAGCTTAGCTATTCGGGACAGGAAGGCCTTC
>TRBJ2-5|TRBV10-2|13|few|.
CASSGTYQETQYF
TGCGCCAGCAGTGGGACTTACCAAGAGACCCAGTACTTC
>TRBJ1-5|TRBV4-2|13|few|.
CASSQREDQPQHF
TGTGCCAGCAGCCAACGGGAGGATCAGCCCCAGCATTTT
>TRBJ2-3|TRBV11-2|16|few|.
CASSGRVGTYTDTQYF
TGTGCCAGCAGCGGAAGGGTGGGGACGTACACAGATACGCAGTATTTT
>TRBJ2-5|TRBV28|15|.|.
CASSFGGAGQETQYF
TGTGCCAGCAGTTTCGGGGGCGCAGGGCAAGAGACCCAGTACTTC
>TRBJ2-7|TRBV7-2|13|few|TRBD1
CASSFVQQGLAYF
TGTGCCAGCAGCTTTGTTCAACAGGGGTTAGCGTACTTC
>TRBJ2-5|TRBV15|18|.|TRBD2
CATSLQLAGGPVLQTQYF
TGTGCCACCAGCCTACAACTAGCGGGAGGGCCTGTTCTTCAGACCCAGTACTTC
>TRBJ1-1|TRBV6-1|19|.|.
CASSEKALGQWRGFTEAFF
TGTGCCAGCAGTGAAAAGGCTCTTGGGCAATGGCGGGGGTTTACTGAAGCTTTCTTT
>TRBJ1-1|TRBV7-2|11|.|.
CASSPHTEAFF
TGTGCCAGCAGCCCACACACTGAAGCTTTCTTT
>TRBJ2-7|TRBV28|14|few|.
CASSFPAASYEQYF
TGTGCCAGCAGTTTTCCGGCAGCCTCCTACGAGCAGTACTTC
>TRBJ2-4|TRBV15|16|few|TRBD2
CATSRVTSGRKNIQYF
TGTGCCACCAGCAGAGTGACTAGCGGGAGAAAAAACATTCAGTACTTC
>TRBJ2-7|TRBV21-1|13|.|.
CASRIAANYEQYF
TGTGCCAGCAGAATAGCGGCAAACTACGAGCAGTACTTC
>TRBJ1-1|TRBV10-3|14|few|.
CAISVGRLGTEAFF
TGTGCCATCAGTGTGGGCAGGTTGGGGACTGAAGCTTTCTTT
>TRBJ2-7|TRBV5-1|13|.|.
CASRSVSAADISF
TGCGCCAGCAGGTCAGTGAGCGCGGCAGATATTTCCTTC
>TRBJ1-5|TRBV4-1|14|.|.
CASSQDRGRQPQHF
TGCGCCAGCAGCCAAGATCGGGGACGCCAGCCCCAGCATTTT
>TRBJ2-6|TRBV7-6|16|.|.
CASSAGRNSGANVLTF
TGTGCCAGCAGCGCCGGACGGAACTCTGGGGCCAACGTCCTGACTTTC
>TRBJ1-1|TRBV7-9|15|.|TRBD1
CASRQNRGGNTEAFF
TGTGCCAGCAGACAAAACAGGGGAGGGAACACTGAAGCTTTCTTT
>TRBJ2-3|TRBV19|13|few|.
CASSISDINTQYF
TGTGCCAGTAGTATATCTGACATAAATACGCAGTATTTT
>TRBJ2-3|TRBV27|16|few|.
CAIRATGVLGTDTQYF
TGTGCCATCCGCGCGACCGGAGTTTTAGGCACAGATACGCAGTATTTT
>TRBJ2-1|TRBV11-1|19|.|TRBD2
CASRATSGGLAGPYNEQFF
TGTGCCAGCAGGGCGACGTCCGGCGGACTAGCGGGACCCTACAATGAGCAGTTCTTC
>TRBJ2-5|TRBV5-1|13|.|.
CASSPGVQKTQYF
TGCGCCAGCAGCCCCGGCGTCCAAAAGACCCAGTACTTC
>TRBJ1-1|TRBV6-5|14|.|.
CASSYDGGSTEAFF
TGTGCCAGCAGTTACGACGGGGGCAGTACTGAAGCTTTCTTT
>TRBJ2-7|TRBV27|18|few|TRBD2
CASSRGGGRTSINYEQYF
TGTGCCAGCAGCCGTGGGGGTGGTCGGACTAGTATTAACTACGAGCAGTACTTC
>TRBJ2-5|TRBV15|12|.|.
CATSRESGTQYF
TGTGCCACCAGCAGAGAGAGTGGGACCCAGTACTTC
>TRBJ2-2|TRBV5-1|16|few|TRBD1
CASSLEGGRNTGELFF
TGCGCCAGCAGCTTGGAAGGGGGCAGGAACACCGGGGAGCTGTTTTTT
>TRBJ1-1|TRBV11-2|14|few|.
CASSLVTANTEAFF
TGTGCCAGCAGCTTAGTAACAGCGAACACTGAAGCTTTCTTT
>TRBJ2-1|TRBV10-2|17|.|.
CASSDFYAWLKGNEQFF
TGCGCCAGCAGTGACTTCTACGCGTGGTTAAAGGGGAATGAGCAGTTCTTC
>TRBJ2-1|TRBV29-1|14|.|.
CSVAWRAWPDEQFF
TGCAGCGTCGCCTGGAGGGCCTGGCCCGATGAGCAGTTCTTC
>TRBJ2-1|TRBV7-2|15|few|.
CASSTQGIPINEQFF
TGTGCCAGCAGCACCCAGGGTATACCCATCAATGAGCAGTTCTTC
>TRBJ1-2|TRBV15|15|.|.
CATSRDRANNYGYTF
TGTGCCACCAGCAGAGATAGGGCTAATAACTATGGCTACACCTTC
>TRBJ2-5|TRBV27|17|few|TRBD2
CASGLGPLTSGQETQYF
TGTGCCAGCGGCCTCGGGCCCCTGACTAGCGGGCAAGAGACCCAGTACTTC
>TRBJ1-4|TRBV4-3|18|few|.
CASSQVVAGVATNEKLFF
TGCGCCAGCAGCCAGGTGGTTGCGGGCGTTGCAACTAATGAAAAACTGTTTTTT
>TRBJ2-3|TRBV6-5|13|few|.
CASRGTSTDTQYF
TGTGCCTCGCGGGGCACTAGCACAGATACGCAGTATTTT
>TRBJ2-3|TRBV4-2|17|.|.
CASSQERGSGSTDTQYF
TGTGCCAGCAGCCAGGAACGGGGTAGCGGTAGCACAGATACGCAGTATTTT
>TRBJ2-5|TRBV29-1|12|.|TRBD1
CSTRQGVQTQYF
TGCAGCACTAGACAGGGGGTTCAGACCCAGTACTTC
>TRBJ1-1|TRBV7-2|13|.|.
CASSSLRNTEAFF
TGTGCCAGCAGCTCGCTGAGGAACACTGAAGCTTTCTTT
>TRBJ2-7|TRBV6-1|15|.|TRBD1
CASRKAGTEYYEQYF
TGTGCCAGCAGAAAAGCCGGGACAGAGTACTACGAGCAGTACTTC
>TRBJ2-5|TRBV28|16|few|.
CASSLGGNPWRETQYF
TGTGCCAGCAGTTTAGGCGGGAACCCCTGGCGGGAGACCCAGTACTTC
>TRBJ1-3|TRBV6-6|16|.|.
CASSRGAVPSGNTIYF
TGTGCCAGCAGTCGAGGGGCCGTACCGTCTGGAAACACCATATATTTT
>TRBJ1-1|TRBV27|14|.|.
CASSLLGVNTEAFF
TGTGCCAGCAGTTTACTAGGGGTGAACACTGAAGCTTTCTTT
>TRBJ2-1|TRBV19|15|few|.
CASSSSTPIYNEQFF
TGTGCCAGTAGTTCCAGTACCCCAATCTACAATGAGCAGTTCTTC